This TCR beta chain is drawn from a study of cytomegalovirus exposure and HLA in healthy donors (dated by TCRdb to about 2017). Context from the whole study: According to an earlier analysis of several hundred of the donors, 150 million to 200 million T cells yielded approximately 120 million unique TCR beta sequences and more than 250 Gb of sequence data. Among some 400 genotyped donors of the cohort, an average of about 220,000 unique TCR beta nucleotide sequences was sequenced per donor, of which roughly 17% were non-productive. The T cell repertoires of roughly 660 subjects were profiled by immunosequencing and related to cytomegalovirus serostatus. The number of typed donors differed by locus: roughly 629-630 for A, B, C, DRB1 and DQB1; approximately 530 for DQA1; approximately 600 for DPA1; and about 450 for DPB1. Around 300 gigabases of sequencing data and 70 million to 85 million unique TCR sequences were included in an early release covering over 600 HLA-typed donors. Rather than drawing on any new phenotypic data, the later analysis identified candidate immune exposures from TCR beta sequences and the way those sequences occurred across donors. Among the approximately 430 genotyped donors, under 90% belonged to the genetic ancestry cluster associated with self-reported Caucasian donors. An earlier analysis of around 540 of the donors applied high-throughput TCR beta sequencing to assess whether each TCR beta V gene segment acted as functional or pseudogenic. A later analysis re-analyzed previously published TCR beta repertoires from about 730 donors and added high-resolution HLA genotyping to study TCR occurrence patterns. Every repertoire in the discovery cohort had been generated on one and the same sequencing platform. Five DR-DQ haplotypes were handled as single units for association and clustering, since linkage in the cohort was strong. Besides the first cohort of 666 subjects, a separate validation cohort made up of roughly 120 different subjects was used. The aim of the study was to test whether cataloging public T cell receptors could identify signatures of past pathogen exposure. Donor age, sex, ethnicity and CMV serostatus were compiled alongside the repertoire data. A later genetic analysis took genome-wide SNP genotypes for about three fifths of the 666 donors and used that subset as a discovery cohort. The study combined high-throughput TCR immunosequencing, statistical association of individual TCRs with disease status, and machine learning to predict cytomegalovirus infection status. HLA typing covered class I and class II loci at four-digit resolution.

At the junction V is shortened by 5 bases and J by 6 bases; bases outside the gene matches: 9. Spanning cysteine to phenylalanine, the CDR3 consists of 14 amino acids. The retained sequence is limited to the CDR3, 42 bases, with the frame set at the first base. From the germline V gene (reference sequence), CDR1 is MNHEY and CDR2 is SMNVEV. Regarding this clone: Its cognate antigen has yet to be identified. Base qualities are not at hand, and no much larger clone is one base apart.

Libraries were prepared through the immunoSEQ multiplex PCR assay. A mixture of 60 forward primers for TCR Vbeta segments and 13 reverse primers for TCR Jbeta segments was used in the multiplex PCR. The CDR3 region of rearranged TCR beta genes was amplified from genomic DNA with a multiplex PCR assay. The Illumina HiSeq System was used to sequence the amplified TCR beta libraries as 87-base-pair reads. The published analysis was carried out like this. In a later analysis, around 80 million unique TCR beta chains were counted across the approximately 640 repertoires, and roughly 11 million of these chains were shared by at least two donors. Raw reads were error-corrected and collapsed into unique sequences with a nearest-neighbor algorithm that merged closely related sequences to remove PCR and sequencing errors. CDR3 sequences were aligned to IMGT reference sequences to assign V, D and J gene segments. For a sequence to be retained, a match of at least six nucleotides was required to both a V gene segment and a J gene segment. Rearrangements were called productive when the CDR3 lacked stop codons and stayed in frame with V and J; all others were non-productive. CDR3 was defined according to IMGT convention as the region running from the second conserved V-encoded cysteine to the conserved J-encoded phenylalanine. In an earlier analysis of just under 600 of the donors, sequences lacking an unambiguous match to a single V gene segment were excluded. An earlier analysis of about 600 of the donors called V segments functional above 56.7% productive rearrangements and segregating when the between-donor standard deviation exceeded 5%. To diagnose cytomegalovirus status from the catalog of TCR beta chain sequences, a statistical classification framework was built. In a later analysis, TCR nucleotide sequences were compared against IMGT/GENE-DB human TR gene sequences so that V and J genes could be assigned. Using the TCRdist pipeline, a later analysis assigned CDR3 sequences along with most-parsimonious VDJ recombination scenarios. In a later analysis, every TCR beta chain was defined by the combination of its CDR3 amino acid sequence and its V-gene family, and reads without a unique V-gene family were dropped. As a way to deal with suspected cross-contamination and a sequencing artifact, a later analysis dropped approximately 570 nucleotide sequences that were highly shared and had low generation probability. For each public chain, a later analysis derived a clonal expansion index from normalized ranks of inferred template counts within each repertoire. Generation probabilities in a later analysis came from a VDJ recombination model fitted to out-of-frame rearrangements, and those results were checked against IGoR. In a later analysis, TCR-TCR, TCR-HLA and TCR-CMV co-occurrence was scored with hypergeometric tests, and a repertoire-size bias correction was applied to TCR pairs. False discovery rates were estimated in a later analysis by permuting HLA or CMV assignments 20 times. In a later analysis, co-occurring TCRs were grouped using DBSCAN, and TCRdist sequence similarity was added for clustering within HLA-allele-positive subsets. Repertoires with fewer than 30,000 or more than 120,000 public chains were left out of co-occurrence clustering, as were a few repertoires with anomalous nucleotide sharing. Drawn from immuneACCESS, this table holds only the in-frame rearrangements with V and J called that TCRdb kept. Clones are partly lost; checked studies trace under half to an unresolved V gene and leave the rest unexplained. D and trimming were read from the DNA, whereas the V and J calls and clone size are those reported in that table. Present in this sample are more than 150,000 clones, 77% of which were seen just once. Over 1.1% of the sample comes from the top ten.

In total, roughly 670 healthy bone marrow donors made up the cohort. All cohort members were sampled while nominally healthy, although unrecorded immune exposures were likely present. The donor was CMV seronegative and belonged to the group of more than 300 seronegative cohort members. Each donor provided a peripheral blood sample, and peripheral blood mononuclear cells were used for TCR beta sequencing. The Qiagen DNeasy Blood Extraction Kit was used to extract genomic DNA from the blood cell samples. What the work shows at the level of the full study, not this receptor alone: A later genetic analysis associated a missense DCLRE1C variant with V-gene and J-gene trimming of TCR beta chains, and an independent cohort replicated the association. In a later analysis, several top co-occurrence clusters were reported to appear linked to parvovirus B19, influenza, CMV and Epstein-Barr virus. A later analysis found that HLA-associated TCR beta chains were more clonally expanded and had lower generation probabilities than equally common non-associated chains. According to a later genetic analysis, donors in an Asian-associated ancestry cluster had fewer N-insertions in productive TCRs than the approximately 630-donor mean. At a false discovery rate of 0.05, a later analysis linked about 17,000 TCR beta sequences to specific HLA alleles. Across donors, most TCR sequences were observed very rarely, whereas some public TCRs were present in many individuals. The earlier analysis of some 560 of the donors excluded around 17 rarely observed V segments, including chromosome 9 orphons, because counts were too low. It was suggested by the authors that the approach could potentially be generalized to other disease states and immunological phenotypes. The sequencing pipeline was judged likely to have produced a cluster of highly shared sequence variants as a technical artifact. Most CMV-associated TCR beta chains appeared to be HLA-restricted in a later analysis, and the HLA associations seemed to be driven largely by CMV exposure. The study listed 150 to 200 TCR beta chains as associated with cytomegalovirus. An earlier analysis of approximately 500 of the donors showed that most TCR beta V segments appeared in productive rearrangements either about 87% or about 30% of the time, which broadly matched IMGT annotations. Correlated functional status among segregating V segments might be attributable to linkage disequilibrium, but an unknown experimental factor could not be ruled out. Because HLA typing was missing for some donors at each locus, association tests included only the typed subset. Some IMGT-functional V segments, including TRBV6-2 and TRBV6-3, could not be distinguished by the 87-base-pair reads and were therefore excluded. A further reported finding was that TCR beta sequences accurately predicted the HLA-A and HLA-B alleles for most subjects in the first cohort. When HLA alleles, especially DR and DQ, strongly co-occurred, TCR associations were difficult to assign to individual alleles. Roughly uniform sequencing depth across donors was assumed in presence/absence analyses, although this assumption may not hold. Only TCR beta chains were sequenced in this cohort, and the absence of alpha or paired-chain data limited detectable features. In a later analysis, the rate of TCR association differed among HLA loci, with DRB1 alleles having the most associated TCRs and HLA-C alleles having the fewest. CMV serostatus was the only immune exposure information available for the cohort. In vitro tests confirmed that three of the cytomegalovirus-associated TCR beta chains recognize cytomegalovirus antigens. The classifier was reported to diagnose cytomegalovirus status with high specificity and sensitivity in both the original cohort and the validation cohort.

The source material was PBMCs. The chain couples TRBV27 to TRBJ2-7; TRBD1 agrees with 8 junctional bases. The receptor was isolated from a man aged 18 to 30 in good health and CMV-seronegative. The nucleotides read TGTGCCAGCAGTGTCGGACAGGGAATAGTCGAGCAGTACTTC. This is translated as CASSVGQGIVEQYF.